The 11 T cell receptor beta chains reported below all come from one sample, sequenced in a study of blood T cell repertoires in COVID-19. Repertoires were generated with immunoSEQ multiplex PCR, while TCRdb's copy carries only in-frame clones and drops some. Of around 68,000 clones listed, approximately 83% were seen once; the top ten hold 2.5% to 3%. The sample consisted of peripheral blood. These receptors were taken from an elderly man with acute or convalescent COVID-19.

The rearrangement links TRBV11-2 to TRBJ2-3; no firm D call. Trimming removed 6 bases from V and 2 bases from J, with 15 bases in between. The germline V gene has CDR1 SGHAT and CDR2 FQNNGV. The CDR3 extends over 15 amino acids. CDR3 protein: CASSFGLSFTDTQYF. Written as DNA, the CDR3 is TGTGCCAGCAGTTTCGGGTTGTCTTTCACAGATACGCAGTATTTT. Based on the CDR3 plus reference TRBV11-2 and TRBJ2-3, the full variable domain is EAGVAQSPRYKIIEKRQSVAFWCNPISGHATLYWYQQILGQGPKLLIQFQNNGVVDDSQLPKDRFSAERLKGVDSTLKIQPAKLEDSAVYLCASSFGLSFTDTQYFGPGTRLTVL.

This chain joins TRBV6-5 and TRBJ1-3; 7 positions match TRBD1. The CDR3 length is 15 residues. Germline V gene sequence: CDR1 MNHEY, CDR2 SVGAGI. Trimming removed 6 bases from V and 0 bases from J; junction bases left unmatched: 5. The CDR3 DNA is TGTGCCAGCAGCATCGACAGGGTCTCTGGAAACACCATATATTTT. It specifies CASSIDRVSGNTIYF.

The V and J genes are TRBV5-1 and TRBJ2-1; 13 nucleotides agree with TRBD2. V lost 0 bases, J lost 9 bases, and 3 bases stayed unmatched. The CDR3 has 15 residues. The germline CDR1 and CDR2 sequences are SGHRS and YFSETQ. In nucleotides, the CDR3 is TGCGCCAGCAGCTTGGTCACTAGCGGGAGGGTTGAGCAGTTCTTC. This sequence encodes CASSLVTSGRVEQFF.

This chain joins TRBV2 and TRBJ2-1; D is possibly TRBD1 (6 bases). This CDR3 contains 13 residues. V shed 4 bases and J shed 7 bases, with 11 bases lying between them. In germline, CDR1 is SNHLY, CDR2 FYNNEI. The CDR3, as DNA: TGTGCCAGCAGTGGGGGACAACGGAATGAGCAGTTCTTC. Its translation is CASSGGQRNEQFF.

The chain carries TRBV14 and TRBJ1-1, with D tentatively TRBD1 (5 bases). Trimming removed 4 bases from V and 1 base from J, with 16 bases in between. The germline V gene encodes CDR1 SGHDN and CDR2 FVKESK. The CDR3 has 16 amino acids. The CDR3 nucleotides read TGTGCCAGCAGCCCGAGACTAGGGCAGGGGAACACTGAAGCTTTCTTT. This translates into CASSPRLGQGNTEAFF. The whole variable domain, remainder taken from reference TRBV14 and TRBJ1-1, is EAGVTQFPSHSVIEKGQTVTLRCDPISGHDNLYWYRRVMGKEIKFLLHFVKESKQDESGMPNNRFLAERTGGTYSTLKVQPAELEDSGVYFCASSPRLGQGNTEAFFGQGTRLTVV.

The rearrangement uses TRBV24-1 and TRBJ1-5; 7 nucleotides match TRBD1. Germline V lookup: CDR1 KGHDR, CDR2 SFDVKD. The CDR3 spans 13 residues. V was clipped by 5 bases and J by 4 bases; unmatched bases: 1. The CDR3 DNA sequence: TGTGCCACCAGTGGACAGGGAAATCAGCCCCAGCATTTT. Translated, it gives CATSGQGNQPQHF.

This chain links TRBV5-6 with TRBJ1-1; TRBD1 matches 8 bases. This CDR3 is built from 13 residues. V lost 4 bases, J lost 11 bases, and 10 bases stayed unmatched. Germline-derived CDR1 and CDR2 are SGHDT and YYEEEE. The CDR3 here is CASSQLTGGYAFF. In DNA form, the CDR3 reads TGTGCCAGCAGCCAACTCACAGGGGGGTACGCTTTCTTT.

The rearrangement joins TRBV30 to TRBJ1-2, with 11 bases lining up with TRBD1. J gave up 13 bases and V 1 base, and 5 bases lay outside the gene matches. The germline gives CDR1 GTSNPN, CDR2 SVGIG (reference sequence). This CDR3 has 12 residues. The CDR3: CAWSATGTGGTF. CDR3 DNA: TGTGCCTGGAGTGCAACCGGGACAGGGGGCACCTTC.

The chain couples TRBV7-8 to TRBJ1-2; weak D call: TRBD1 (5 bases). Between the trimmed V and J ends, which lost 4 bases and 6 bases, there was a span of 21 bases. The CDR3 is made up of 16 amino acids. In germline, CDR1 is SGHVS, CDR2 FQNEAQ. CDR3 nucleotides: TGTGCCAGCAGCTCCCAAGCCGGGACTCGGAGTAATGGCTACACCTTC. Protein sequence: CASSSQAGTRSNGYTF.

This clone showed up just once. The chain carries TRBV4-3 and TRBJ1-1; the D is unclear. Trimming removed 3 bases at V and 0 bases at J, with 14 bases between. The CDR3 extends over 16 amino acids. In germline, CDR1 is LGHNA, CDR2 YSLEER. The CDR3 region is CASSHYRETLNTEAFF. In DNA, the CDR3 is TGCGCCAGCAGCCATTACAGAGAAACGTTGAACACTGAAGCTTTCTTT.

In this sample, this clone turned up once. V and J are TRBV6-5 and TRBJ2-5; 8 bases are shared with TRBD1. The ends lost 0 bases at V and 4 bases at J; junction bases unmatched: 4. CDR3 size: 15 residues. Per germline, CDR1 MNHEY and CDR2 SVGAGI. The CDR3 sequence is CASSYSTGTGETQYF. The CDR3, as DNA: TGTGCCAGCAGTTACTCTACCGGGACAGGAGAGACCCAGTACTTC.